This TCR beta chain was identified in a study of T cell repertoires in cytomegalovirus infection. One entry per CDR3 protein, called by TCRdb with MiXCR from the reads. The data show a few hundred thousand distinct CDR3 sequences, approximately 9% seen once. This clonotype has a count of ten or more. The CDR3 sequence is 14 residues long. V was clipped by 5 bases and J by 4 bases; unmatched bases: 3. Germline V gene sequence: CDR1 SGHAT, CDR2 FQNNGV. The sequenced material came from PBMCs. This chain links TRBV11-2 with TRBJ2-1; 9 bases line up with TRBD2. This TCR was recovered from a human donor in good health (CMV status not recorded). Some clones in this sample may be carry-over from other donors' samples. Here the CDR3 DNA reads TGTGCCAGCAGCCCTAGCGGGACTTACAATGAGCAGTTCTTC. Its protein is CASSPSGTYNEQFF.